This TCR beta chain came from a study of T cells expressing NK-cell markers. Study in general: It was sorted CD3+CD56+NKG2C+, CD3+CD56+NKG2C- and CD3+CD56-NKG2C+ T cells that supplied the TCR beta repertoires. Sequencing covered eight donors, seven HCMV-seropositive and one seronegative. Whole-study findings and limits: For six donors, the dominant NKG2C+ clonotypes made up about 1.0-7.5% of their CD8+ T cells.

Worth noting for this clonotype: Its antigen is unknown.

Using the 5' RACE reads, TCRdb records one entry per CDR3 protein without DNA. The sample holds a few hundred thousand distinct CDR3 sequences. The CDR3 contains 17 residues. The germline CDR1 and CDR2 sequences are SGHTA and FQGNSA. The sequence derives from a man between 18 and 69 years old in good health. The sequenced sample was blood T cells: a sorted CD56 or NKG2C T cell subset, CD4+ or CD8+ T cells, or bulk PBMC T cells (not recorded which). The gene calls are TRBV7-2 and TRBJ2-2; the D call of TRBD2 rests on TCRdb alone, since no DNA is present to check it. Here the CDR3 reads CASSSPPTSPYTGELFF.